These 11 T cell receptor beta chains originate from one sample sequenced in a study of neurological immune-mediated disorders. TCRdb ran MiXCR on the 5' RACE reads and lists one entry per CDR3 protein. This repertoire shows 95,000 to 110,000 distinct CDR3 sequences, approximately 11% found once; its top ten account for around 3.1%. Time point defined: longitudinal time-point 3. The sample comprised PBMCs. These receptors originate from a female donor with HTLV-1-associated myelopathy (HAM/TSP).

The sample holds a few counts of this clonotype. The gene calls are TRBV2 and TRBJ1-1; tentatively, D is TRBD1 (6 bases). This CDR3 region has 13 residues. V was trimmed by 9 bases and J by 1 base, leaving 12 bases between them. The V gene's germline CDR1 is SNHLY and CDR2 FYNNEI. CDR3 in DNA: TGTGCCAGACTCGGACAGTCGAACACTGAAGCTTTCTTT. Translating gives CARLGQSNTEAFF. The full variable domain, rest sourced from reference TRBV2 and TRBJ1-1, is EPEVTQTPSHQVTQMGQEVILRCVPISNHLYFYWYRQILGQKVEFLVSFYNNEISEKSEIFDDQFSVERPDGSNFTLKIRSTKLEDSAMYFCARLGQSNTEAFFGQGTRLTVV.

There are a few counts of this clonotype. The rearrangement uses TRBV4-2 and TRBJ2-1, with D unclear. CDR3 length: 17 amino acids. Germline CDR1 reads LGHNA; CDR2 reads YNFKEQ. The V end was cut by 1 base, the J end by 4 bases, with 17 bases between. The CDR3, as DNA: TGTGCCAGCAGCCAAGGTCGGCTCGCGGTTACTTACAATGAGCAGTTCTTC. This translates into CASSQGRLAVTYNEQFF.

The rearrangement uses TRBV5-1 and TRBJ2-7; 9 positions match TRBD1. The CDR3 contains 14 residues. The germline CDR1 and CDR2 sequences are SGHRS and YFSETQ. V lost 5 bases and J lost 2; bases outside the gene matches: 5. CDR3 coding DNA: TGCGCCAGCAGTTTTCGGACAGGGGCCTACGAGCAGTACTTC. Translation: CASSFRTGAYEQYF. The variable domain in full, with the rest retrieved from reference TRBV5-1 and TRBJ2-7, is KAGVTQTPRYLIKTRGQQVTLSCSPISGHRSVSWYQQTPGQGLQFLFEYFSETQRNKGNFPGRFSGRQFSNSRSEMNVSTLELGDSALYLCASSFRTGAYEQYFGPGTRLTVT.

This clonotype was recorded at least ten times. For the CDR3, the DNA is TGCAGTGCTAGAACTGGGGGGAGTTACGAGCAGTACTTC. This gives the protein CSARTGGSYEQYF. The chain joins TRBV20-1 to TRBJ2-7; maybe TRBD2 (6 bases). The CDR3 length is 13 residues. Germline assignment: CDR1 DFQATT and CDR2 SNEGSKA (reference sequence). Trimming shortened V by 2 bases and J by 4 bases, and 12 bases separated the two germline ends.

This clonotype was seen at least ten times. The chain joins TRBV6-6 to TRBJ1-6; TRBD1 matches 8 bases. Germline CDR1 MNHNY, CDR2 SVGAGI (reference sequence). V was pared by 5 bases and J by 10 bases, with 4 bases of the junction left unmatched. The CDR3 spans 13 residues. The CDR3 DNA reads as TGTGCCAGCAGTACAGGGGGGGAGTCACCCCTCCACTTT. It is translated as CASSTGGESPLHF.

In its sample, this clonotype was seen many times. V usage is TRBV5-1 and J usage is TRBJ2-7; 7 nucleotides align to TRBD1. V lost 4 bases and J lost 0; bases outside the gene matches: 7. This CDR3 has 15 amino acids. Germline CDR1 reads SGHRS; CDR2 reads YFSETQ. CDR3 sequence reads: CASSVSGTVSYEQYF. Written as DNA, the CDR3 is TGCGCCAGCAGCGTCTCCGGGACAGTCTCCTACGAGCAGTACTTC.

This clonotype showed up many times. The V and J genes are TRBV10-2 and TRBJ1-1; no reliable D call. CDR1 is WSHSY and CDR2 is SAAADI in the germline V gene. CDR3 length: 16 amino acids. Trimming shortened V by 0 bases and J by 3 bases, and 14 bases separated the two germline ends. CDR3: CASSESGKKGYTEAFF. The CDR3, as DNA: TGCGCCAGCAGTGAGTCGGGAAAAAAGGGTTACACTGAAGCTTTCTTT.

There are many counts of this clonotype. The V call is TRBV10-3, the J call TRBJ2-7; D tentatively reads TRBD1 or TRBD2 (5 bases each). The V end was cut by 11 bases, the J end by 7 bases, with 15 bases between. The CDR3 runs 11 residues. The germline gives CDR1 ENHRY, CDR2 SYGVKD. CDR3 DNA sequence: TGTGCCTCTTTGGGGACGGGAGAGCAGTACTTC. Its translation: CASLGTGEQYF.

This clonotype was counted many times. CDR3: CATKNRDSTDTQYF. CDR3 DNA sequence: TGTGCCACAAAAAACAGGGACAGCACAGATACGCAGTATTTT. The chain couples TRBV15 to TRBJ2-3; D perhaps matches TRBD1 (6 bases). Per the germline V gene, CDR1 is LNHNV and CDR2 is YYDKDF (reference sequence). The CDR3 sequence is 14 residues long. Between the trimmed V and J ends, which lost 9 bases and 0 bases, there was a span of 13 bases.

The CDR3 spells CASSLGFPYEQYF. DNA of the CDR3: TGTGCCAGCAGCCTAGGTTTCCCCTACGAGCAGTACTTC. The rearrangement links TRBV27 to TRBJ2-7; D not resolved. In germline, CDR1 is MNHEY, CDR2 SMNVEV (reference sequence). Trimming removed 6 bases at V and 2 bases at J, with 11 bases between. This CDR3 spans 13 amino acids.

The chain carries TRBV25-1 and TRBJ2-2; TRBD2 aligns across 7 bases. The CDR3 is 16 residues long. Per the germline V gene, CDR1 is MGHDK and CDR2 is SYGVNS. The trim removed 7 bases at V and 0 bases at J, leaving 8 bases unmatched. The CDR3 loop is CASTPVGGTNTGELFF. For the CDR3, the DNA is TGTGCCAGCACCCCGGTGGGGGGGACGAACACCGGGGAGCTGTTTTTT.